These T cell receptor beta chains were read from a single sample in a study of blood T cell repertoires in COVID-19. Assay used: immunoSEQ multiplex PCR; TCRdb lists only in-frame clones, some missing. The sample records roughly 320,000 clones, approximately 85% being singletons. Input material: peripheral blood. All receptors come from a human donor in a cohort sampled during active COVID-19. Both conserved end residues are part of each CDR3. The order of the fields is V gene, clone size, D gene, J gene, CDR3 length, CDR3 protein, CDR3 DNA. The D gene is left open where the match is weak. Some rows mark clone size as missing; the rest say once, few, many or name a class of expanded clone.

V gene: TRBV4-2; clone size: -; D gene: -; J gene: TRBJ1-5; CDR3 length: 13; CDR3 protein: CASSHSGDQPQHF; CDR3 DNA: TGTGCCAGCAGCCACTCGGGAGATCAGCCCCAGCATTTT
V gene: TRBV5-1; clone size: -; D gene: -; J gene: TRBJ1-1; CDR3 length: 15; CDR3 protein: CASSLAGGLSTEAFF; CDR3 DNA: TGCGCCAGCAGCTTGGCCGGGGGATTAAGCACTGAAGCTTTCTTT
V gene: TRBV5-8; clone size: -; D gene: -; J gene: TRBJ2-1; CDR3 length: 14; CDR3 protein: CASSLGQGVNEQFF; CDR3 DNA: TGTGCCAGCAGCTTGGGGCAAGGGGTCAATGAGCAGTTCTTC
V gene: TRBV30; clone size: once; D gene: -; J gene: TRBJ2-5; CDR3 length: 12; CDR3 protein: CAWMGGLETQYF; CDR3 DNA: TGTGCCTGGATGGGGGGTTTGGAGACCCAGTACTTC
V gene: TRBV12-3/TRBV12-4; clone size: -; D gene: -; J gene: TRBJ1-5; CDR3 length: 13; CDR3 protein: CASSPGPAQPQHF; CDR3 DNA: TGTGCCAGCAGCCCTGGGCCGGCTCAGCCCCAGCATTTT
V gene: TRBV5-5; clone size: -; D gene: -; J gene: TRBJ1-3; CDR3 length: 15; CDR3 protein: CASSLTQSSGNTIYF; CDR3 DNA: TGTGCCAGCAGCTTGACACAAAGCTCTGGAAACACCATATATTTT
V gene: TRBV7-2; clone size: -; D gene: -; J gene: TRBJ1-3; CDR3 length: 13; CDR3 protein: CASSLGPGNTIYF; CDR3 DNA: TGTGCCAGCAGCTTAGGGCCTGGAAACACCATATATTTT
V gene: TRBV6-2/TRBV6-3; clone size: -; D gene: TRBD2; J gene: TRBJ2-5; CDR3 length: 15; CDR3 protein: CASSPGTRSKETQYF; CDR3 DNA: TGTGCCAGCAGCCCCGGGACTAGAAGTAAGGAGACCCAGTACTTC
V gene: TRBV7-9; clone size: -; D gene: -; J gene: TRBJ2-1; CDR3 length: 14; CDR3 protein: CASSFLSTGNEQFF; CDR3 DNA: TGTGCCAGCAGCTTTCTTTCCACGGGGAATGAGCAGTTCTTC
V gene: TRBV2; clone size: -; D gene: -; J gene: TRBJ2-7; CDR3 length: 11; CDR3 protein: CASSERYEQYF; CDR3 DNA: TGTGCCAGCAGTGAACGGTACGAGCAGTACTTC
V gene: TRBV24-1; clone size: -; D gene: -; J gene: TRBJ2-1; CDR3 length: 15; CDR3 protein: CATSDPGLTYNEQFF; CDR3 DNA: TGTGCCACCAGTGATCCGGGACTTACCTACAATGAGCAGTTCTTC
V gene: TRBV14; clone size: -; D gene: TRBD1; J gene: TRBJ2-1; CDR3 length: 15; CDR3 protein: CASNPTGSAYNEQFF; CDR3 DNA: TGTGCCAGCAACCCGACAGGGAGCGCCTACAATGAGCAGTTCTTC
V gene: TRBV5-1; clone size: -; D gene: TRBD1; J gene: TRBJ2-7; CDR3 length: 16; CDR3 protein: CASSDMYGQGGYEQYF; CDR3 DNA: TGCGCCAGCAGCGATATGTATGGACAGGGGGGCTACGAGCAGTACTTC
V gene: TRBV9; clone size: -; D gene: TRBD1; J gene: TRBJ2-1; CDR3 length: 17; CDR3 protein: CASSSNPGQGSYNEQFF; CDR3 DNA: TGTGCCAGCAGCTCTAACCCGGGACAGGGGTCCTACAATGAGCAGTTCTTC
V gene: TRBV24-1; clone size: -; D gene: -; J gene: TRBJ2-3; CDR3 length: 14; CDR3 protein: CATSDLSGVDTQYF; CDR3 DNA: TGTGCCACCAGTGATTTGTCCGGGGTAGATACGCAGTATTTT
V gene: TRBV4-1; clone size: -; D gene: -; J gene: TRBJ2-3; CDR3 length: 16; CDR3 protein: CASSQGWGGLRDTQYF; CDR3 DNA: TGCGCCAGCAGCCAAGGTTGGGGCGGATTAAGAGATACGCAGTATTTT
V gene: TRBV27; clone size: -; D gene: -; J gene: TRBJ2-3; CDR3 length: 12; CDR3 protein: CASSWGGDTQYF; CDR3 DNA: TGTGCCAGCAGTTGGGGCGGAGATACGCAGTATTTT
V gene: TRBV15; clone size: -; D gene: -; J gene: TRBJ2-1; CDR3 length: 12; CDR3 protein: CATSGGLAKQFF; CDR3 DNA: TGTGCCACCAGCGGGGGCCTAGCCAAGCAGTTCTTC
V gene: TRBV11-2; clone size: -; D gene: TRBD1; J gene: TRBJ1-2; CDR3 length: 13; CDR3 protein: CASNRGTEPGYTF; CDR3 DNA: TGTGCCAGCAACAGAGGGACAGAACCTGGCTACACCTTC
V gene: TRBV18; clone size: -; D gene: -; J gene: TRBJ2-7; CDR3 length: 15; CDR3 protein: CASSSPTARYYEQYF; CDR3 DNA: TGTGCCAGCTCATCCCCGACAGCACGATACTACGAGCAGTACTTC
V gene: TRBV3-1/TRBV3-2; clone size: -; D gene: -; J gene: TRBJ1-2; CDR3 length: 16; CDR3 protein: CASSQGGGTPGRGYTF; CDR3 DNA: TGTGCCAGCAGCCAAGGGGGCGGGACCCCGGGCCGGGGCTACACCTTC
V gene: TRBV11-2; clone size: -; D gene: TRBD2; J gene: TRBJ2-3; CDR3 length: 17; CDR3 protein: CASSLVSELAGLDTQYF; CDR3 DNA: TGTGCCAGCAGCTTAGTATCGGAGCTAGCGGGGTTGGATACGCAGTATTTT
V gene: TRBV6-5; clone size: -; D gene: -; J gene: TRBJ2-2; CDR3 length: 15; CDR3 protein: CANSIGAPNTGELFF; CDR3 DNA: TGTGCCAACTCCATAGGGGCCCCGAACACCGGGGAGCTGTTTTTT
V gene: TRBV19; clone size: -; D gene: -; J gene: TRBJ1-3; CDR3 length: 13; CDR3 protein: CASSWQGGNTIYF; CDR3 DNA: TGTGCCAGTTCGTGGCAGGGAGGAAACACCATATATTTT
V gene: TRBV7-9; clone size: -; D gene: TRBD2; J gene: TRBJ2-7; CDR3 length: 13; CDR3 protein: CASEGLGRYEQYF; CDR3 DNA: TGTGCCAGTGAGGGACTAGGTCGGTACGAGCAGTACTTC
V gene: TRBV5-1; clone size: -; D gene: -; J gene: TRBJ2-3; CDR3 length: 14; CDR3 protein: CASSLTGSPDTQYF; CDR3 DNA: TGCGCCAGCAGCTTGACAGGGTCCCCAGATACGCAGTATTTT
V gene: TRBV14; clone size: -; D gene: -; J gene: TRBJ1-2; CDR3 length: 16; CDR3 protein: CASSQDGGLAIYGYTF; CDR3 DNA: TGTGCCAGCAGCCAAGATGGGGGCCTCGCTATTTACGGCTACACCTTC
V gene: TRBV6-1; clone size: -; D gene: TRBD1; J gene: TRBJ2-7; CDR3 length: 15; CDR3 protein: CASSAAGQGLHEQYF; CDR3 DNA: TGTGCCAGCAGTGCAGCCGGACAGGGATTACACGAGCAGTACTTC
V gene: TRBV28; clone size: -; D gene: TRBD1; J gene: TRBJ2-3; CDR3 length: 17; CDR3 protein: CASSLRGQGLSTDTQYF; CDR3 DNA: TGTGCCAGCAGTTTACGGGGACAGGGGTTATCCACAGATACGCAGTATTTT
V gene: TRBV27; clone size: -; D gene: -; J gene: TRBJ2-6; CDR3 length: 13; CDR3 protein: CASRVSGANVLTF; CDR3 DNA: TGTGCCAGCCGGGTTTCTGGGGCCAACGTCCTGACTTTC
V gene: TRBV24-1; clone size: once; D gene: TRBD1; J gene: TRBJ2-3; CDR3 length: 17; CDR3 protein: CATSDSNRGTGVDTQYF; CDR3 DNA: TGTGCCACCAGTGATTCGAACCGCGGGACAGGGGTAGATACGCAGTATTTT
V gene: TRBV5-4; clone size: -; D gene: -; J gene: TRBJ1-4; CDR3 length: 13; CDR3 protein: CASSLAPGVKLFF; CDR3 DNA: TGTGCCAGCAGCTTGGCACCAGGGGTGAAACTGTTTTTT
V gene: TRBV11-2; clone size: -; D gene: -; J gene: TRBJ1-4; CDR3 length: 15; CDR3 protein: CASSQNRAFNEKLFF; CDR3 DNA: TGTGCCAGCAGTCAAAACCGAGCTTTTAATGAAAAACTGTTTTTT
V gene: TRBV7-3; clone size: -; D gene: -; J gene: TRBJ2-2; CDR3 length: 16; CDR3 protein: CASSPNALGRTGELFF; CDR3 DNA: TGTGCCAGCAGCCCTAACGCCCTTGGGAGAACCGGGGAGCTGTTTTTT
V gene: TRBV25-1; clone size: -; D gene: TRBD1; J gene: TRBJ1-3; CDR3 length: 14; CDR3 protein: CASRGTGGGNTIYF; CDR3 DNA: TGTGCCAGCAGGGGAACAGGGGGCGGAAACACCATATATTTT
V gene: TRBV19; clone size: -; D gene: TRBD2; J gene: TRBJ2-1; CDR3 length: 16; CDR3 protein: CASSMERGALYNEQFF; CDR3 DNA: TGTGCCAGTAGTATGGAGCGGGGGGCCCTCTACAATGAGCAGTTCTTC
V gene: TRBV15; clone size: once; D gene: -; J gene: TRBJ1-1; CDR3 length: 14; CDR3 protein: CATSRLGGGTEAFF; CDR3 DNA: TGTGCCACCAGCAGGCTTGGGGGGGGCACTGAAGCTTTCTTT
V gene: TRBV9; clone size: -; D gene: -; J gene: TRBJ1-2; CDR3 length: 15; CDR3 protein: CASSVALSGAGGYTF; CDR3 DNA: TGTGCCAGCAGCGTAGCTTTGAGTGGGGCCGGTGGCTACACCTTC
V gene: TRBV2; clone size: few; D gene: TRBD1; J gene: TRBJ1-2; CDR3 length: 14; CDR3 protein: CASRAETGKSGYTF; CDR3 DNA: TGTGCCAGCAGAGCTGAGACAGGGAAGAGTGGCTACACCTTC
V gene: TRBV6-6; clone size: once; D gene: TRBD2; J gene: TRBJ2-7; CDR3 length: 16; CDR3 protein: CASRRGLALRSYEQYF; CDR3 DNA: TGTGCCAGCAGGAGAGGACTAGCGTTACGATCCTACGAGCAGTACTTC
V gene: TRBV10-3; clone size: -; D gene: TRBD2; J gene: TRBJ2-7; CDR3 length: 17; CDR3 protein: CAISPTGGGDQSYEQYF; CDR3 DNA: TGTGCCATCAGTCCCACTGGCGGGGGGGATCAATCCTACGAGCAGTACTTC
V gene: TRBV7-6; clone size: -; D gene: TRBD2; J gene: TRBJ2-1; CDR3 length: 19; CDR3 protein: CASSRTSGGSGSSYNEQFF; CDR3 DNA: TGTGCCAGCAGCCGGACTAGCGGGGGTTCGGGGAGCTCCTACAATGAGCAGTTCTTC
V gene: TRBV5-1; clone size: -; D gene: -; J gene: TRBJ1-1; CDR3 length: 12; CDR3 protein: CASRQGFTEAFF; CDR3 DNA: TGCGCCAGCAGACAGGGTTTCACTGAAGCTTTCTTT
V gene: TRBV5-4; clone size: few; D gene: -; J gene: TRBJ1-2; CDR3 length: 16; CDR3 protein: CASSLGSAGLNYGYTF; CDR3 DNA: TGTGCCAGCAGCTTAGGTTCCGCAGGACTTAACTATGGCTACACCTTC
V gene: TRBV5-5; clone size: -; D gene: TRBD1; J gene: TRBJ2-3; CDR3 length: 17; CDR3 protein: CASSLGPGQGITDTQYF; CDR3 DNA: TGTGCCAGCAGCTTGGGCCCGGGACAGGGAATCACAGATACGCAGTATTTT
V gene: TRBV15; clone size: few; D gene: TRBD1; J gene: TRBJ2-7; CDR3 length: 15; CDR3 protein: CATSRGRTGTYEQYF; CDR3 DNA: TGTGCCACCAGCAGAGGACGGACAGGGACCTACGAGCAGTACTTC
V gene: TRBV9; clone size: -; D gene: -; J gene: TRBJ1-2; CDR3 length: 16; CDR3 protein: CASSVSVGEPEYGYTF; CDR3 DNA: TGTGCCAGCAGCGTCTCGGTCGGGGAGCCAGAATATGGCTACACCTTC
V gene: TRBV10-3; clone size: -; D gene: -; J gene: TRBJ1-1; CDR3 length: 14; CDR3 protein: CAISESTGDTEAFF; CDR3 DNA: TGTGCCATCAGTGAGTCAACGGGGGACACTGAAGCTTTCTTT
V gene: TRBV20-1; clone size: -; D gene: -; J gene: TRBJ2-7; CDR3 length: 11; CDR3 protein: CSARTGHEQYF; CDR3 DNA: TGCAGTGCTAGGACAGGCCACGAGCAGTACTTC
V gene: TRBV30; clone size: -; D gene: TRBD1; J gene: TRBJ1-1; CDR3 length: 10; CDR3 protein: CAGTVPEAFF; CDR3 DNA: TGTGCCGGGACAGTTCCTGAAGCTTTCTTT
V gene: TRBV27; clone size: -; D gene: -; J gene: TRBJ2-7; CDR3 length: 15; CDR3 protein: CASSLSTGNVYEQYF; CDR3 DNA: TGTGCCAGCAGTTTGTCGACAGGCAACGTATACGAGCAGTACTTC
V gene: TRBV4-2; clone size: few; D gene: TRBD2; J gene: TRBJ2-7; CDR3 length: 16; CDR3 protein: CASSPGLAGGPYEQYF; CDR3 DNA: TGTGCCAGCAGCCCGGGACTAGCGGGGGGCCCTTACGAGCAGTACTTC
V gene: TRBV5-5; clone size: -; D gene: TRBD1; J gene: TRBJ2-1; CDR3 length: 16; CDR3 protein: CASRAGQDASYNEQFF; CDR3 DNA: TGTGCCAGCAGGGCTGGACAGGACGCGTCCTACAATGAGCAGTTCTTC
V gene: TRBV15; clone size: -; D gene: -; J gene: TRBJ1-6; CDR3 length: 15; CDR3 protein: CATSRDSSYNSPLHF; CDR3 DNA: TGTGCCACCAGCAGAGACAGCTCCTATAATTCACCCCTCCACTTT